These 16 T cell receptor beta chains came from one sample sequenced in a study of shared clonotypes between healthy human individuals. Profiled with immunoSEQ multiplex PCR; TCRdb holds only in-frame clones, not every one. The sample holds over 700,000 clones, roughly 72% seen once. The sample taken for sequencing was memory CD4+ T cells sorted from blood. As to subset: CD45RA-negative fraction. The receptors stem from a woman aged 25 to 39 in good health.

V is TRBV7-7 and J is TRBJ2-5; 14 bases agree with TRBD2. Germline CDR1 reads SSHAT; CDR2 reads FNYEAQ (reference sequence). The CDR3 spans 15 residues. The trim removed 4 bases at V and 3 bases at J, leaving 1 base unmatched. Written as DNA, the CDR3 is TGTGCCAGCAGCTCGGGACTAGCGGGAGAAGAGACCCAGTACTTC. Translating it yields CASSSGLAGEETQYF.

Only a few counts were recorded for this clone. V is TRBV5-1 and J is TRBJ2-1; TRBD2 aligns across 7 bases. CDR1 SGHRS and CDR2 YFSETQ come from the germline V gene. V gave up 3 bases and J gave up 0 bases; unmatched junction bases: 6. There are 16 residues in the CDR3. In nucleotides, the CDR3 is TGCGCCAGCAGCTACTTAAGCGGGGCCTCCTACAATGAGCAGTTCTTC. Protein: CASSYLSGASYNEQFF.

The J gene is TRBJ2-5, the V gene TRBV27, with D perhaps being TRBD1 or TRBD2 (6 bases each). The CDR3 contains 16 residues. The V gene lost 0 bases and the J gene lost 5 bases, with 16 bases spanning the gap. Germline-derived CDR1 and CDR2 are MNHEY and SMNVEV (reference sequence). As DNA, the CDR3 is TGTGCCAGCAGTTTATCGTGGGGGGCGTCTAGGGAGACCCAGTACTTC. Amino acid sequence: CASSLSWGASRETQYF.

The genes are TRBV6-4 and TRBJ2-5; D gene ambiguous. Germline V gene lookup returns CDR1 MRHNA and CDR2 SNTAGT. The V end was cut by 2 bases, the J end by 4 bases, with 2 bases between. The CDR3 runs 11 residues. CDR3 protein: CASSDVETQYF. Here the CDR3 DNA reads TGTGCCAGCAGTGACGTAGAGACCCAGTACTTC.

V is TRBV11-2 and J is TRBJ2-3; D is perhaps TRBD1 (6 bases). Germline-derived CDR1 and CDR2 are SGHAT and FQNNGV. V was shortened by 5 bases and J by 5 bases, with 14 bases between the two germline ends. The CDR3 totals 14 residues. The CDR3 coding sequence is TGTGCCAGCAGCCAGACAGGATTGATAGATACGCAGTATTTT. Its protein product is CASSQTGLIDTQYF.

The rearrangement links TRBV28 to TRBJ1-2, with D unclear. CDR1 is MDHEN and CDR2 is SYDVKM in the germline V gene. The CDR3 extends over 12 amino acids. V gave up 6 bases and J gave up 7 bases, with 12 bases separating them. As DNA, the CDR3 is TGTGCCAGCAGACCTACGTACCGTGGCTACACCTTC. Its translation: CASRPTYRGYTF.

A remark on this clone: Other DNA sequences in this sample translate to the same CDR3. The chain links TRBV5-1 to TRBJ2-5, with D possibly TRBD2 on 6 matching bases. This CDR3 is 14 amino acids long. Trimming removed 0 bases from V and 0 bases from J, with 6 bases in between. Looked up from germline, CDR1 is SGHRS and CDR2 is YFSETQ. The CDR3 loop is CASSLAGDQETQYF. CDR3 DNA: TGCGCCAGCAGCTTGGCGGGGGACCAAGAGACCCAGTACTTC. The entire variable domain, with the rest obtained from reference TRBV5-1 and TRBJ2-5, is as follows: KAGVTQTPRYLIKTRGQQVTLSCSPISGHRSVSWYQQTPGQGLQFLFEYFSETQRNKGNFPGRFSGRQFSNSRSEMNVSTLELGDSALYLCASSLAGDQETQYFGPGTRLLVL.

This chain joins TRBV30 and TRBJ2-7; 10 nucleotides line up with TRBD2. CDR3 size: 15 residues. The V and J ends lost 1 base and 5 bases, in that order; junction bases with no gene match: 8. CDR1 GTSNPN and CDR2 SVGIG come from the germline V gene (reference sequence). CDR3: CAWSGKLAGRDEQYF. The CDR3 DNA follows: TGTGCCTGGAGTGGGAAACTAGCGGGAAGGGACGAGCAGTACTTC.

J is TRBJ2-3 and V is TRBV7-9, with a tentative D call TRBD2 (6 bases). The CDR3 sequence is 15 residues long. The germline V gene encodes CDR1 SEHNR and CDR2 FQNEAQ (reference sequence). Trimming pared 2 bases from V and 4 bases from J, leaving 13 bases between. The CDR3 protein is CASSLLEAGSDTQYF. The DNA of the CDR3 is TGTGCCAGCAGCTTACTTGAGGCGGGATCAGATACGCAGTATTTT.

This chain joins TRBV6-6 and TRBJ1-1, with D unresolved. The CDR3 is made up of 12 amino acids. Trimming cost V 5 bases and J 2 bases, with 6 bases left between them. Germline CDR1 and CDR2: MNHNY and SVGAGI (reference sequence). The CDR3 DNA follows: TGTGCCAGCAGTCCTTTTAACACTGAAGCTTTCTTT. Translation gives CASSPFNTEAFF.

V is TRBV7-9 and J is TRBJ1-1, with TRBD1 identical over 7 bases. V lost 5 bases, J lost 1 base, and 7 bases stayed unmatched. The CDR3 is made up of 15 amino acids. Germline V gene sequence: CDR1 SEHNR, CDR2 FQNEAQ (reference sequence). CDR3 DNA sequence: TGTGCCAGCAGCACCCGGACAGGCGGGAACACTGAAGCTTTCTTT. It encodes CASSTRTGGNTEAFF.

The CDR3 sequence is CSVVMGTGGGEKLFF. The CDR3 DNA sequence: TGCAGCGTTGTAATGGGGACAGGGGGAGGGGAAAAACTGTTTTTT. This chain joins TRBV29-1 and TRBJ1-4, with TRBD1 identical over 11 bases. V lost 4 bases and J lost 8; bases outside the gene matches: 9. CDR3 size: 15 residues. Germline V gene lookup returns CDR1 SQVTM and CDR2 ANQGSEA.

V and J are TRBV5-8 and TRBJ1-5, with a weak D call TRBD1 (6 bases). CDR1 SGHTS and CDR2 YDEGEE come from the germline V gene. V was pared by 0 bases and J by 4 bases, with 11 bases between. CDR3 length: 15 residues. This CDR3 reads CASSLGGGPNQPQHF. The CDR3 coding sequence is TGTGCCAGCAGCTTGGGAGGGGGTCCGAATCAGCCCCAGCATTTT.

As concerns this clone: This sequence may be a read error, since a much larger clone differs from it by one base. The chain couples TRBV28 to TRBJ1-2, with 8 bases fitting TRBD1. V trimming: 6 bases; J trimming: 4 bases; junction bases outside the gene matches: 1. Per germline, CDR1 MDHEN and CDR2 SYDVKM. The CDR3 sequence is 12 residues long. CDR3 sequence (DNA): TGTGCCAGCAGGACAGGGGCCTATGGCTACACCTTC. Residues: CASRTGAYGYTF.

The CDR3 DNA reads TGTGCCAGCAGTTACTCTAGACACTCGGCGGTGGAGACCCAGTACTTC. This sequence encodes CASSYSRHSAVETQYF. The V and J genes are TRBV6-6 and TRBJ2-5; D is undetermined. The germline V gene has CDR1 MNHNY and CDR2 SVGAGI (reference sequence). Trimming left V 0 bases short and J 5 bases short, with 16 bases between. CDR3 length equals 16 residues.

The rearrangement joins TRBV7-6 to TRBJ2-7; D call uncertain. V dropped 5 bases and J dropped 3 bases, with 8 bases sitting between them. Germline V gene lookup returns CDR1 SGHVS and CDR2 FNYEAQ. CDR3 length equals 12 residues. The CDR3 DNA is TGTGCCAGCAGCCACCCGGGCTACGAGCAGTACTTC. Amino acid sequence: CASSHPGYEQYF.